Each of the 27 T cell receptor beta chains below was sequenced from the same sample in a study of blood T cell repertoires in COVID-19 (dated by TCRdb to 2018 to 2021). Library method: the immunoSEQ multiplex PCR assay. TCRdb limited this immuneACCESS table to in-frame rearrangements with V and J called. A share of clones is missing; checked studies link under half to unresolved V genes, and the rest is unexplained. The table for this sample lists around 250,000 clones; around 84% of them were counted only once. Of the sample, approximately 4% falls within the top ten clones. Sequenced input: PBMCs or T cells enriched from blood (not recorded which). All receptors derive from a man aged 30 to 45 with acute COVID-19.

Only a few counts were recorded for this clone. The chain employs TRBV7-9 and TRBJ1-1; 7 nucleotides align to TRBD1. This CDR3 region has 13 residues. With 1 base clipped from V and 6 bases from J, the junction kept 2 bases outside the gene matches. Germline V gene sequence: CDR1 SEHNR, CDR2 FQNEAQ (reference sequence). In nucleotides, the CDR3 is TGTGCCAGCAGCTTAGAGGGGGCTTCTGAAGCTTTCTTT. Translating it yields CASSLEGASEAFF.

The J gene is TRBJ1-6, the V gene TRBV9; a possible D gene is TRBD1 (6 bases). V gave up 6 bases and J gave up 10 bases, with 17 bases separating them. CDR3 length: 14 residues. Germline CDR1 and CDR2: SGDLS and YYNGEE. The CDR3 here is CASTQGGGSSPLHF. The CDR3 DNA follows: TGTGCCAGCACCCAAGGGGGGGGAAGCTCACCCCTCCACTTT.

Only one count was recorded for this clone. The junction departs from the called germline gene at one end, perhaps through a read error. The chain links TRBV19 to TRBJ1-6; TRBD1 matches at 11 bases. Germline V gene data show CDR1 as LNHDA and CDR2 as SQIVND (reference sequence). The CDR3 totals 15 residues. In DNA, the CDR3 is TGTGCCAGTAGCATAGGGGGGACAGGGGGTTCACCCCTCCACTTT. This encodes CASSIGGTGGSPLHF. The whole variable domain, filled in from reference TRBV19 and TRBJ1-6, reads DGGITQSPKYLFRKEGQNVTLSCEQNLNHDAMYWYRQDPGQGLRLIYYSQIVNDFQKGDIAEGYSVSREKKESFPLTVTSAQKNPTAFYLCASSIGGTGGSPLHFGNGTRLTVT.

This clone was counted only a few times. In nucleotides, the CDR3 is TGTGCCAGTAGTTCGACCGGGGGACGGGGTGAGCAGTTCTTC. Translated: CASSSTGGRGEQFF. The J gene is TRBJ2-1, the V gene TRBV19, with D possibly TRBD2 on 6 matching bases. This CDR3 spans 14 amino acids. From germline, CDR1 is LNHDA and CDR2 SQIVND (reference sequence). Trimming stripped 5 bases from V and 9 bases from J, with 17 bases between.

The chain uses TRBV27 and TRBJ1-2; D gene unclear. The germline V gene encodes CDR1 MNHEY and CDR2 SMNVEV (reference sequence). CDR3 length: 14 amino acids. V lost 5 bases to trimming and J lost 2 bases, with 12 bases between them. CDR3 sequence reads: CASSPRLENYGYTF. Written as DNA, the CDR3 is TGTGCCAGCAGTCCGCGACTCGAGAACTATGGCTACACCTTC.

V usage is TRBV27 and J usage is TRBJ2-1; 10 nucleotides align to TRBD2. The germline CDR1 and CDR2 sequences are MNHEY and SMNVEV (reference sequence). The CDR3 runs 15 residues. With V trimmed by 10 bases and J by 4 bases, 10 bases remained unmatched. The CDR3 DNA is TGTGCCACTCTTCGCTTAGCGGGAGGTTACAATGAGCAGTTCTTC. Translating it yields CATLRLAGGYNEQFF.

This clone was detected only once. The J gene is TRBJ1-2, the V gene TRBV5-1; D perhaps matches TRBD1 (6 bases). Germline CDR1 reads SGHRS; CDR2 reads YFSETQ. Trimming removed 4 bases from V and 5 bases from J, with 15 bases in between. The CDR3 covers 14 residues. The CDR3 region is CASSEQGSGYGYTF. The CDR3 DNA reads TGCGCCAGCAGCGAACAGGGTTCGGGATATGGCTACACCTTC.

The chain has TRBV9 and TRBJ2-3; 11 bases fit TRBD2. Germline-derived CDR1 and CDR2 are SGDLS and YYNGEE. The CDR3 sequence is 16 residues long. Trimming removed 4 bases from V and 2 bases from J; junction bases left unmatched: 6. DNA of the CDR3: TGTGCCAGCAGCTCCCGGACTAGCGGGTCCACAGATACGCAGTATTTT. Its translation is CASSSRTSGSTDTQYF.

This clone has just one count. The CDR3 here is CASSFAFSDFSYNEQFF. CDR3 DNA: TGTGCCAGCAGCTTCGCTTTTTCGGACTTCTCCTACAATGAGCAGTTCTTC. This rearrangement joins TRBV11-2 to TRBJ2-1, with D tentatively TRBD2 (5 bases). The germline V and J ends were trimmed by 3 bases and 0 bases, with 15 bases remaining between them. CDR3 length: 17 amino acids. Germline values: CDR1 SGHAT, CDR2 FQNNGV.

The rearrangement uses TRBV30 and TRBJ1-6; no clear D gene. V lost 1 base to trimming and J lost 10 bases, with 11 bases between them. Germline CDR1 reads GTSNPN; CDR2 reads SVGIG (reference sequence). The CDR3 runs to 13 residues. As DNA, the CDR3 is TGTGCCTGGAGTGCGCTCCGGGAGTCACCCCTCCACTTT. Encoded protein: CAWSALRESPLHF.

The chain is built from TRBV2 and TRBJ1-5; D gene uncertain. Germline V gene lookup returns CDR1 SNHLY and CDR2 FYNNEI. The CDR3 is 16 amino acids. V lost 2 bases and J lost 4, with 15 bases in between. DNA of the CDR3: TGTGCCAGCAGTGAACAGTCCAACCTAGGTAATCAGCCCCAGCATTTT. Protein: CASSEQSNLGNQPQHF.

V and J are TRBV6-5 and TRBJ1-5; 8 bases fit TRBD1. The V and J ends lost 6 bases and 7 bases, in that order; junction bases with no gene match: 8. The CDR3 loop spans 14 amino acids. CDR1 is MNHEY and CDR2 is SVGAGI in the germline V gene. The chain's CDR3 is CASSSGQARQPQHF. CDR3 nucleotide sequence: TGTGCCAGCAGCTCGGGACAGGCGAGGCAGCCCCAGCATTTT.

The chain combines TRBV5-5 with TRBJ2-3, with 7 bases that match TRBD1. Germline loops: CDR1 SGHKS, CDR2 YYEKEE (reference sequence). CDR3 size: 16 residues. V dropped 0 bases and J dropped 2; count of bases not matched to a gene: 6. This CDR3 is CASSLDRGQLTDTQYF. The CDR3 DNA follows: TGTGCCAGCAGCTTGGACAGGGGCCAACTCACAGATACGCAGTATTTT.

The CDR3 spells CASSERDRGNYGYTF. The CDR3 DNA sequence: TGTGCCAGTAGTGAACGGGACAGGGGCAACTATGGCTACACCTTC. V usage is TRBV19 and J usage is TRBJ1-2; 10 bases line up with TRBD1. Per the germline V gene, CDR1 is LNHDA and CDR2 is SQIVND (reference sequence). V was pared by 5 bases and J by 2 bases, with 5 bases of the junction left unmatched. The CDR3 has 15 residues.

The chain uses TRBV6-5 and TRBJ1-2, with D maybe TRBD1 (6 bases). Trimming removed 4 bases at V and 4 bases at J, with 19 bases between. Germline-derived CDR1 and CDR2 are MNHEY and SVGAGI. The CDR3 contains 16 residues. CDR3 region: CASSFSGDIFSYGYTF. In DNA form, the CDR3 reads TGTGCCAGCAGTTTTTCCGGGGACATTTTTAGCTATGGCTACACCTTC.

The chain couples TRBV11-2 to TRBJ2-7; D might be TRBD2 (5 bases). The CDR3 contains 15 residues. Trimming shortened V by 5 bases and J by 6 bases, and 20 bases separated the two germline ends. Germline V CDR1 and CDR2: SGHAT, FQNNGV. CDR3: CASSPAQLATGEQYV. CDR3 in DNA: TGTGCCAGCAGCCCAGCACAGCTAGCCACGGGCGAGCAGTACGTC.

The rearrangement links TRBV29-1 to TRBJ2-2; possibly TRBD1 for D (5 bases). This CDR3 spans 14 amino acids. Trimming cost V 7 bases and J 4 bases, with 16 bases left between them. Germline lookup yields CDR1 SQVTM and CDR2 ANQGSEA. CDR3: CSATDRPSTGELFF. CDR3 nucleotides: TGCAGCGCGACCGACAGACCTTCCACCGGGGAGCTGTTTTTT.

The gene calls are TRBV19 and TRBJ1-5; D not certain. The CDR3 spans 17 residues. CDR1 and CDR2 from the germline V gene are LNHDA and SQIVND (reference sequence). The V end was cut by 0 bases, the J end by 5 bases, with 17 bases between. The CDR3 coding sequence is TGTGCCAGTAGTATAGAGGGCAGAAGAAGCTTGGATCAGCCCCAGCATTTT. Translated: CASSIEGRRSLDQPQHF.

The chain is built from TRBV5-1 and TRBJ2-5, with D perhaps matching TRBD1 (5 bases). V was clipped by 5 bases and J by 5 bases, with 16 bases between them. The germline V gene has CDR1 SGHRS and CDR2 YFSETQ. The CDR3 contains 14 residues. DNA for the CDR3: TGCGCCAGCAGGGCAGGGCCGAGCTCGGAGACCCAGTACTTC. Translated: CASRAGPSSETQYF.

The V call is TRBV11-3, the J call TRBJ1-3; 7 nucleotides match TRBD1. Germline CDR1 reads SGHNT; CDR2 reads YENEEA. With 0 bases clipped from V and 2 bases from J, the junction kept 16 bases outside the gene matches. The CDR3 runs 20 residues. The CDR3 nucleotides read TGTGCCAGCAGCTTAGAACAATTCGTCTGGGACAGCGAACCTGGAAACACCATATATTTT. Amino acids: CASSLEQFVWDSEPGNTIYF.

This rearrangement joins TRBV2 to TRBJ2-3, with 13 bases lining up with TRBD2. In germline, CDR1 is SNHLY, CDR2 FYNNEI. This CDR3 comprises 17 residues. Germline trimming cut 2 bases from V and 3 bases from J; bases unmatched to any gene: 5. In DNA, the CDR3 is TGTGCCAGCAGTGAACCTAGGGGACTAGCGGGGACAGATACGCAGTATTTT. As protein: CASSEPRGLAGTDTQYF.

The chain has TRBV5-1 and TRBJ2-1, with D possibly being TRBD2 (7 bases). Deletions cut 4 bases from V and 5 bases from J, with 13 bases between. Germline loops: CDR1 SGHRS, CDR2 YFSETQ. This CDR3 region has 14 residues. The CDR3 nucleotides are TGCGCCAGCAGCGGGGGGGGGCCCGACAATGAGCAGTTCTTC. Amino acid sequence: CASSGGGPDNEQFF.

The chain links TRBV28 to TRBJ1-1, with a tentative D call TRBD1 (5 bases). Germline lookup yields CDR1 MDHEN and CDR2 SYDVKM. Trimming left V 8 bases short and J 11 bases short, with 15 bases between. This CDR3 has 11 amino acids. In nucleotides, the CDR3 is TGTGCCAGCGGGACCGCTCGGGGGGCTTTCTTT. Protein: CASGTARGAFF.

This chain joins TRBV19 and TRBJ2-7; D is ambiguous. The CDR3 sequence is 13 residues long. V dropped 4 bases and J dropped 0 bases, with 7 bases sitting between them. Germline CDR1 reads LNHDA; CDR2 reads SQIVND (reference sequence). CDR3 bases: TGTGCCAGTAGTAGGGCTCACTCCTACGAGCAGTACGTC. Protein sequence: CASSRAHSYEQYV.

The V and J genes are TRBV6-1 and TRBJ1-5, with a possible D match to TRBD1 (5 bases). The CDR3 length is 16 residues. V was pared by 1 base and J by 2 bases, with 12 bases between. Germline V CDR1 and CDR2: MNHNS, SASEGT. The CDR3 DNA reads as TGTGCCAGCAGTGAAGGTGTTGGGGCAGGCAATCAGCCCCAGCATTTT. This encodes CASSEGVGAGNQPQHF.

The chain joins TRBV19 to TRBJ1-1; 7 nucleotides agree with TRBD1. This CDR3 contains 16 residues. The germline gives CDR1 LNHDA, CDR2 SQIVND (reference sequence). The trim removed 6 bases at V and 6 bases at J, leaving 16 bases unmatched. Here the CDR3 DNA reads TGTGCCAGTAGCCGACCGGACAGGCCCCCCTTTGCTGAAGCTTTCTTT. It codes for CASSRPDRPPFAEAFF.

This clone was seen just once. J is TRBJ2-3 and V is TRBV7-2, with a tentative D call TRBD1 (7 bases). Trimming pared 1 base from V and 3 bases from J, leaving 11 bases between. The CDR3 is made up of 15 amino acids. Germline V CDR1 and CDR2: SGHTA, FQGNSA. CDR3 DNA sequence: TGTGCCAGCAGCTTAGTACAGGGGACTACAGATACGCAGTATTTT. Its translation: CASSLVQGTTDTQYF.